Listed here is a single T cell receptor (beta chain). It has no known antigen specificity. Base qualities were left out, and no much larger clone turns up one base away. This entry is derived from a study of beta chain features in type 1 diabetes (dated by TCRdb to the late 2010s). Context from the whole study: Mean age, gender distribution, total cell number and subset yield did not differ between patients and healthy donors. A total of about 110,000,000 sorted cells were examined across all samples, and a strong correlation was observed between cell number per subset and RNA yield. Regulatory and stem cell-like memory subsets were obtained from only 8 patients and about 8 healthy donors, while naive and central memory subsets were obtained from all 30 or so donors. In the study, TCRB repertoires of sorted circulating CD4+ T cell subsets from recently diagnosed type 1 diabetes patients were compared with those of matched healthy donors.

Results the study describes overall, beyond this receptor: Type 1 diabetes patients showed a moderate but significant shortening of TCRB CDR3 length in all four CD4+ subsets. Shorter templates might be favored by PCR, yet because patient and control samples were amplified and corrected together, any such skew would affect both groups equally. Patients with type 1 diabetes made fewer insertions and deleted more nucleotides at VDJ recombination sites, implying thymic rearrangement abnormalities. Because cDNA was sequenced instead of genomic DNA, highly expressing activated cells could be over-represented, though the groups showed no difference in activation or CD3 levels. Because small numbers of individuals were included in the HLA sub-analyses, any influence of HLA type on TCRB rearrangement was left unresolved. The naive, central memory and regulatory TCRB repertoires appeared to resemble one another more closely among patients than among healthy donors.

Each donor gave one peripheral blood draw, roughly 110 mL on average, collected into heparinised tubes. A BD FACSAria II was used to sort naive, central memory, regulatory and stem cell-like memory CD4+ T cells with a panel that included CD45RO, CCR7, CD25, CD127, CD95 and CD27. Purity was above 95% for every sorted population. PBMCs were separated immediately by Lymphoprep density gradient centrifugation and were stained directly, without being cultured. Samples were stained and sorted in pairs, with one healthy donor and one patient per experiment, so that batch effects were minimized. The entire isolated RNA was reverse transcribed using the High Capacity cDNA Reverse Transcription Kit, and thus expressed TCRB transcripts were sequenced. Deep immunoSEQ sequencing was performed on naive, central memory and regulatory T cell samples, with an average of around 3.4 million total reads per sample. Sorted cells were lysed in RLT buffer and RNA was extracted with DNase-treated RNeasy Micro or Mini kits, depending on cell number. Each cell subset was processed separately to prevent cross-contamination, with patient and healthy donor samples processed together. The immunoSEQ multiplex PCR was used to amplify TCRB sequences from cDNA, yielding 87-bp fragments that span the CDR3 region. Amplicons were sequenced on the Illumina HiSeq platform. The paper's processing steps were these. Synthetic template baselines were used to correct PCR bias computationally, reads within Hamming distance 2 were collapsed together, and singletons that could not be merged were discarded. Reads were aligned against IMGT to assign V, D and J genes, CDR3 length and insertions or deletions at six rearrangement sites. Within each subset, clonotype counts were normalized to sorted cell number, after which true diversity and Gini coefficients were computed with the tcR R package. Repertoire sharing was quantified using the overlap coefficient calculated on TCRB nucleotide sequences. Out-of-frame TCRB sequences from naive cells were analyzed as a proxy for the pre-selection repertoire. Here the immuneACCESS table is served through TCRdb, limited to in-frame sequences with V and J called. Missing clones are a known gap in these copies; in checked studies unresolved V genes cover under half, and the rest lacks a known reason. V and J calls and clone size are those listed in that table; D and trimming were worked out from the DNA. Counted in this sample were under 500,000 clones; about 29% of them appeared once. The ten largest clones represent around 0.065% of the sample.

The CDR3 holds 15 amino acids from the cysteine to the phenylalanine. The retained sequence is limited to the CDR3, 45 bases, with the frame set at the first base. CDR1 and CDR2 (SNHLY, FYNNEI) derive from the germline V gene. V is clipped by 11 bases and J by 1 base, and the sequence between their germline boundaries is 18 bases long. This TCR derives from a man younger than 35 in good health. Sequencing used naive CD4+ T cells from blood. The sample's cell subset or site label, in plain terms: true naive CD4+ T cells. The chain was built from TRBV2 and TRBJ2-1; TRBD2 is a weak D gene call, 6 bases matching. The CDR3 corresponds to CAGSHEEGSYNEQFF. In nucleotides, the sequence is TGTGCCGGCTCGCATGAGGAGGGGTCCTACAATGAGCAGTTCTTC.